A selection of T cell receptor beta chains follows, all from one sample in a study of blood T cell repertoires in COVID-19. Method: immunoSEQ multiplex PCR; TCRdb's copy keeps in-frame clones and lacks some. The table includes hundreds of thousands of clones, around three quarters detected once. Source material: peripheral blood. Receptors were obtained from a woman aged 80 or over with acute or convalescent COVID-19. Both conserved end residues are part of each CDR3. Fields, in order: J gene, D gene, clone size, V gene, CDR3 DNA, CDR3 protein. D genes are given only for firm matches. Clone size, where shown, is once, few, many, or a class for clones that have expanded.

>TRBJ2-3|TRBD2|once|TRBV4-2
TGTGCCAGCAGCCAAGAGACTAGCGGGAGACCCGCAGATACGCAGTATTTT
CASSQETSGRPADTQYF
>TRBJ1-2|.|.|TRBV9
TGTGCCAGCAGCGTAGTAGACAAGGATGGCTACACCTTC
CASSVVDKDGYTF
>TRBJ1-1|TRBD1|.|TRBV10-3
TGTGCCATCAGTGTTCGGACAGGCGACACTGAAGCTTTCTTT
CAISVRTGDTEAFF
>TRBJ2-3|.|.|TRBV3-1/TRBV3-2
TGTGCCAGCAGCCAATGGCCTAGCGCTAGCACAGATACGCAGTATTTT
CASSQWPSASTDTQYF
>TRBJ2-5|TRBD2|few|TRBV19
TGTGCCAGTAGTTCACTAGCGGGAACAAAAGAGACCCAGTACTTC
CASSSLAGTKETQYF
>TRBJ1-2|.|.|TRBV19
TGTGCCAGTATATGGGGAGTCGACGTCACCTTC
CASIWGVDVTF
>TRBJ1-1|TRBD1|.|TRBV11-2
TGTGCCAGCAGCTCACCCACAGGGGGCGTCACTGAAGCTTTCTTT
CASSSPTGGVTEAFF
>TRBJ2-1|TRBD1|many|TRBV5-6
TGTGCCAGCAGCTCTATACAGGGGAGCTCCTACAATGAGCAGTTCTTC
CASSSIQGSSYNEQFF
>TRBJ1-2|.|.|TRBV19
TGTGCCAGTAGTGATTCGGGACTTGGCTACACCTTC
CASSDSGLGYTF
>TRBJ1-5|.|many|TRBV29-1
TGCAGCGTTGAAGATGCAGGGTCAGCCCAGCATTTT
CSVEDAGSAQHF
>TRBJ1-2|.|.|TRBV10-3
TGTGCCACCTCGGAGGGGTCGGGGGTAGCTAACTATGGCTACACCTTC
CATSEGSGVANYGYTF
>TRBJ2-1|TRBD2|few|TRBV27
TGTGCCAGCAGCATGCGGACTAGCGGGAGATCGGATGAGCAGTTCTTC
CASSMRTSGRSDEQFF
>TRBJ1-1|.|.|TRBV7-9
TGTGCCAGCAGCTTAGGAGGGGCAGGGGAGAACACTGAAGCTTTCTTT
CASSLGGAGENTEAFF
>TRBJ2-1|.|.|TRBV9
TGTGCCAGCAGCGTAGAATCGGCAGGGGCGAGCTCCTACAATGAGCAGTTCTTC
CASSVESAGASSYNEQFF
>TRBJ2-1|.|.|TRBV2
TGTGCCAGCAGAGAGGGCGGGTACAATGAGCAGTTCTTC
CASREGGYNEQFF
>TRBJ2-7|.|.|TRBV11-1
TGTGCCAGCAGTGGGGCCATCGAGCAGTACTTC
CASSGAIEQYF
>TRBJ2-7|TRBD1|few|TRBV5-1
TGCGCCAGCAGCTTCGGGACAGGAGGCTACGAGCAGTACTTC
CASSFGTGGYEQYF